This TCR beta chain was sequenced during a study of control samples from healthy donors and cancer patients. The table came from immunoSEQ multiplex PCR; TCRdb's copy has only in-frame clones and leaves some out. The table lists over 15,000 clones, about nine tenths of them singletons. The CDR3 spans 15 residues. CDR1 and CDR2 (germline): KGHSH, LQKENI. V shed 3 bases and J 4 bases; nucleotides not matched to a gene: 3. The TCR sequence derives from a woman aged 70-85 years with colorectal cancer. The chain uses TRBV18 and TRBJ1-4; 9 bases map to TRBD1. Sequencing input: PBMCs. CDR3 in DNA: TGTGCCAGCTCACCCCGACAGGGGGATAATGAAAAACTGTTTTTT. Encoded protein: CASSPRQGDNEKLFF.